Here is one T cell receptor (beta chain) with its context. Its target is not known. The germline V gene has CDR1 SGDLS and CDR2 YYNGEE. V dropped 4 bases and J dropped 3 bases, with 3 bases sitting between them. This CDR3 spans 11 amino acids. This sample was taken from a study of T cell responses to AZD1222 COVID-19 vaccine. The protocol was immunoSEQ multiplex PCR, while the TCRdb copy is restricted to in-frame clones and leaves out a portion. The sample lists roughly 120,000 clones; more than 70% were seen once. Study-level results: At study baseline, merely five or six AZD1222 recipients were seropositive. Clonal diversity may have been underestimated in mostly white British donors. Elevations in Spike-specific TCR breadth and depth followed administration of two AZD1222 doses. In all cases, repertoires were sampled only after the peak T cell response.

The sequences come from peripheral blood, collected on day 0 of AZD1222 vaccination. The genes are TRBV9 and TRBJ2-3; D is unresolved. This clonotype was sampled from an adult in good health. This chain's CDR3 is CASSKTDTQYF. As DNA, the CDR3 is TGTGCCAGCAGCAAAACAGATACGCAGTATTTT.